This is a list of T cell receptor beta chains from one sample in a study of early T cells in non-severe SARS-CoV-2 infection. From the 5' RACE reads, TCRdb called clonotypes with MiXCR, one entry per CDR3 protein. The table has around 67,000 distinct CDR3 sequences, under 15% seen once. Sample: whole blood. The source of these receptors is an adult who was a healthcare worker with PCR-confirmed SARS-CoV-2 infection or an uninfected control (not recorded which). CDR3s include the opening cysteine and the closing phenylalanine or tryptophan. Fields, in order: D gene, clone size, J gene, V gene, CDR3 protein, CDR3 DNA. The D gene is left open where the match is weak. A row's size may be missing; if present it is once, few, many or a size class.

NA | NA | TRBJ1-4 | TRBV7-9 | CASSLAGTDEKLFF | TGTGCCAGCAGCTTAGCGGGGACGGATGAAAAACTGTTTTTT
TRBD1 | NA | TRBJ1-3 | TRBV7-9 | CASSLQGLAGNTIYF | TGTGCCAGCAGCCTACAGGGGCTTGCCGGAAACACCATATATTTT
TRBD1 | NA | TRBJ1-5 | TRBV20-1 | CSALPEGASNQPQHF | TGCAGTGCTCTCCCCGAGGGGGCGAGCAATCAGCCCCAGCATTTT
TRBD2 | many | TRBJ2-1 | TRBV20-1 | CSARDLGLVAPGEQFF | TGCAGTGCTAGAGATTTAGGACTAGTGGCCCCCGGTGAGCAGTTCTTC
NA | many | TRBJ1-2 | TRBV5-1 | CASSWTEGGYTF | TGCGCCAGCAGCTGGACAGAAGGAGGCTACACCTTC
TRBD1 | few | TRBJ2-7 | TRBV29-1 | CSVTTGGIYEQYF | TGCAGCGTGACGACAGGGGGTATTTACGAGCAGTACTTC
NA | NA | TRBJ1-5 | TRBV12-3/TRBV12-4 | CASSAQGSYQPQHF | TGTGCCAGCAGTGCGCAGGGGTCGTATCAGCCCCAGCATTTT
TRBD2 | many | TRBJ2-3 | TRBV29-1 | CSVEGLAGNTDTQYF | TGCAGCGTTGAAGGACTAGCGGGAAACACAGATACGCAGTATTTT
NA | many | TRBJ2-5 | TRBV12-3/TRBV12-4 | CAIRGYRHLTRQETQYF | TGTGCCATCCGAGGGTACCGTCACCTCACGCGACAAGAGACCCAGTACTTC
NA | few | TRBJ2-1 | TRBV9 | CASSVGGSYNEQFF | TGTGCCAGCAGCGTAGGGGGGTCCTACAATGAGCAGTTCTTC
NA | many | TRBJ2-3 | TRBV6-2/TRBV6-3 | CASSYGGEASDTQYF | TGTGCCAGCAGTTACGGGGGTGAGGCGTCGGATACGCAGTATTTT
NA | many | TRBJ2-7 | TRBV13 | CASSSLDYEQYF | TGTGCCAGCAGCTCCCTCGACTACGAGCAGTACTTC
NA | many | TRBJ2-7 | TRBV14 | CASSGIGGYYEQYF | TGTGCCAGCAGCGGGATAGGGGGATACTACGAGCAGTACTTC
NA | many | TRBJ1-2 | TRBV20-1 | CSANGWGQGHGYTF | TGCAGTGCTAACGGTTGGGGACAAGGGCATGGCTACACCTTC
TRBD2 | many | TRBJ2-3 | TRBV20-1 | CSARAPRTSGGTDTQYF | TGCAGTGCTAGAGCCCCCCGGACTAGCGGGGGGACAGATACGCAGTATTTT
NA | NA | TRBJ2-4 | TRBV3-1 | CASSQDSRGLAKNIQYF | TGTGCCAGCAGCCAAGATTCGAGGGGCTTAGCCAAAAACATTCAGTACTTC
NA | many | TRBJ2-5 | TRBV7-2 | CASSLDRQVRETQYF | TGTGCCAGCAGCTTAGATCGACAGGTTCGAGAGACCCAGTACTTC
TRBD1 | NA | TRBJ2-2 | TRBV4-3 | CASSRQGYTGELFF | TGCGCCAGCTCAAGACAGGGGTACACCGGGGAGCTGTTTTTT
TRBD2 | many | TRBJ2-3 | TRBV20-1 | CSASGTSASTDTQYF | TGCAGTGCTTCCGGGACTAGCGCGTCCACAGATACGCAGTATTTT
TRBD1 | many | TRBJ2-1 | TRBV7-9 | CASSLAPGQGDNEQFF | TGTGCCAGCAGCTTAGCGCCGGGACAGGGTGACAATGAGCAGTTCTTC
NA | many | TRBJ2-1 | TRBV30 | CAWAETGQNNEQFF | TGTGCCTGGGCGGAAACGGGACAAAACAATGAGCAGTTCTTC
NA | many | TRBJ2-7 | TRBV16 | CASSQGGYEQYF | TGTGCCAGCAGTCAAGGTGGGTACGAGCAGTACTTC
TRBD2 | many | TRBJ2-1 | TRBV12-3/TRBV12-4 | CASSLASGYEQFF | TGTGCCAGCAGTTTAGCTAGCGGGTATGAGCAGTTCTTC
NA | many | TRBJ1-2 | TRBV18 | CASSSREGNRGYTF | TGTGCCAGCTCCTCTCGTGAGGGTAATCGTGGCTACACCTTC
NA | many | TRBJ1-1 | TRBV28 | CASSLSRGGNTEAFF | TGTGCCAGCAGTTTAAGCAGGGGTGGAAACACTGAAGCTTTCTTT